The rows below give T cell receptor beta chains drawn from one sample of a study of cytomegalovirus exposure and HLA in healthy donors. Clones were sequenced by immunoSEQ multiplex PCR, and TCRdb holds only the in-frame ones, with some missing. The data show about 200,000 clones, roughly 78% seen once. The source material was PBMCs. These receptors were obtained from a girl aged 10 to 17 in good health and CMV-seropositive. Both conserved end residues are trimmed from each CDR3. Fields, in order: J gene, V gene, CDR3 protein.

j_gene: TRBJ2-7; v_gene: TRBV2; CDR3aa: ASRDDWAGEQY
j_gene: TRBJ2-1; v_gene: TRBV5-1; CDR3aa: ASSFAGGGSYNEQF
j_gene: TRBJ2-1; v_gene: TRBV6-4; CDR3aa: ASSRAAGAYNEQF
j_gene: TRBJ2-1; v_gene: TRBV11-2; CDR3aa: ASSPLPPSYDEQF
j_gene: TRBJ1-2; v_gene: TRBV25-1; CDR3aa: ASSEGDRGSPT
j_gene: TRBJ2-7; v_gene: TRBV7-7; CDR3aa: ASSSGLAGDEQY
j_gene: TRBJ1-3; v_gene: TRBV5-6; CDR3aa: ASSSAGSGNTIY
j_gene: TRBJ1-4; v_gene: TRBV4-1; CDR3aa: ASSQDSLPNEKLF
j_gene: TRBJ1-1; v_gene: TRBV6-6; CDR3aa: ASSTRQGRTEAF
j_gene: TRBJ2-1; v_gene: TRBV7-6; CDR3aa: ASSLGSISYNEQF
j_gene: TRBJ2-3; v_gene: TRBV5-1; CDR3aa: ASSFRSRSLAGTDTQY
j_gene: TRBJ2-7; v_gene: TRBV4-2; CDR3aa: ASSQAEEAAYEQY
j_gene: TRBJ2-7; v_gene: TRBV5-1; CDR3aa: ASSQGGLATSYEQY
j_gene: TRBJ1-4; v_gene: TRBV5-1; CDR3aa: ASSNRAGGGIATNEKLF
j_gene: TRBJ1-1; v_gene: TRBV6-5; CDR3aa: ASSYKKSTEAF
j_gene: TRBJ2-1; v_gene: TRBV6-4; CDR3aa: ASSERLAAGGEQF
j_gene: TRBJ1-1; v_gene: TRBV5-1; CDR3aa: ASRGGGHTEAF
j_gene: TRBJ1-2; v_gene: TRBV5-6; CDR3aa: ASSLAGTGSYGYT
j_gene: TRBJ2-1; v_gene: TRBV6-5; CDR3aa: ASSYGYEQF
j_gene: TRBJ1-4; v_gene: TRBV5-1; CDR3aa: ASSPQAFEEKLS
j_gene: TRBJ1-6; v_gene: TRBV18; CDR3aa: ASSLRPGQRDSPLH
j_gene: TRBJ2-5; v_gene: TRBV19; CDR3aa: ASNDPWGSQETQY
j_gene: TRBJ1-1; v_gene: TRBV6-5; CDR3aa: ASRLGARAF
j_gene: TRBJ1-2; v_gene: TRBV19; CDR3aa: ASSTVGQEPYYGYT
j_gene: TRBJ1-6; v_gene: TRBV19; CDR3aa: ASTMGPLGSPLH
j_gene: TRBJ1-1; v_gene: TRBV19; CDR3aa: ATVQGMNTEAF
j_gene: TRBJ2-3; v_gene: TRBV27; CDR3aa: ASSGLALTDTQY
j_gene: TRBJ2-7; v_gene: TRBV18; CDR3aa: ASSLRTGRDEQY
j_gene: TRBJ2-5; v_gene: TRBV5-1; CDR3aa: ATTGTGGEGSQY
j_gene: TRBJ1-1; v_gene: TRBV6-6; CDR3aa: ASSYYGAEETEAF
j_gene: TRBJ1-2; v_gene: TRBV6-1; CDR3aa: ASSTGQLNYGYT
j_gene: TRBJ2-3; v_gene: TRBV7-2; CDR3aa: ASSFAAGLRTDTQY
j_gene: TRBJ2-3; v_gene: TRBV7-2; CDR3aa: ASTPGLATGEQY
j_gene: TRBJ1-1; v_gene: TRBV30; CDR3aa: AWSQSPGQGGDTEAF
j_gene: TRBJ2-5; v_gene: TRBV21-1; CDR3aa: ASSKAITGADGTSVQETQY
j_gene: TRBJ2-7; v_gene: TRBV5-1; CDR3aa: ASSLADTTYEQY
j_gene: TRBJ2-1; v_gene: TRBV5-1; CDR3aa: ASSGGTGSSEQF
j_gene: TRBJ1-2; v_gene: TRBV10-3; CDR3aa: AISGDRGKYGYT
j_gene: TRBJ2-7; v_gene: TRBV29-1; CDR3aa: SVAGTALSYEQY
j_gene: TRBJ1-6; v_gene: TRBV27; CDR3aa: ASSFTLESYSPLH
j_gene: TRBJ2-5; v_gene: TRBV7-9; CDR3aa: ASIQLAGETQY
j_gene: TRBJ2-3; v_gene: TRBV10-1; CDR3aa: ASSESTSGGNTQY
j_gene: TRBJ1-2; v_gene: TRBV6-1; CDR3aa: ASSDRDYYGYT
j_gene: TRBJ2-3; v_gene: TRBV5-4; CDR3aa: ASSYGGSTDTQY
j_gene: TRBJ2-2; v_gene: TRBV30; CDR3aa: AWSPDRGRVSGELF
j_gene: TRBJ1-4; v_gene: TRBV12-5; CDR3aa: ASGLQGNEKLF
j_gene: TRBJ1-2; v_gene: TRBV29-1; CDR3aa: SVTRGPRYGYT
j_gene: TRBJ1-1; v_gene: TRBV7-9; CDR3aa: ASTHPRGGGWNTEAF
j_gene: TRBJ2-1; v_gene: TRBV7-2; CDR3aa: ASSLLTGNEQF
j_gene: TRBJ1-2; v_gene: TRBV6-6; CDR3aa: ASSQPEQAYGYT